The sequence of this TCR beta chain was determined in a study of T cells after posttransplantation cyclophosphamide. This CDR3 has 15 amino acids. V lost 4 bases and J 3 bases, leaving 15 bases between the germline ends. Germline V gene lookup returns CDR1 SGHRS and CDR2 YFSETQ. This clone was recorded only once. The repertoire was sequenced with immunoSEQ multiplex PCR; TCRdb's copy has only in-frame clones and lacks some. The table has about 18,000 clones, around four fifths seen once. This TCR was recovered from a man aged 25 to 45 in good health and a related stem cell transplant donor. The source material was memory CD4+ T cells sorted from blood. This rearrangement joins TRBV5-1 to TRBJ2-3; D remains ambiguous. CDR3 sequence: CASSGSGLETDTQYF. CDR3 coding DNA: TGCGCCAGCAGCGGATCAGGATTGGAAACAGATACGCAGTATTTT. Supplemented by reference TRBV5-1 and TRBJ2-3, the full variable domain reads KAGVTQTPRYLIKTRGQQVTLSCSPISGHRSVSWYQQTPGQGLQFLFEYFSETQRNKGNFPGRFSGRQFSNSRSEMNVSTLELGDSALYLCASSGSGLETDTQYFGPGTRLTVL.